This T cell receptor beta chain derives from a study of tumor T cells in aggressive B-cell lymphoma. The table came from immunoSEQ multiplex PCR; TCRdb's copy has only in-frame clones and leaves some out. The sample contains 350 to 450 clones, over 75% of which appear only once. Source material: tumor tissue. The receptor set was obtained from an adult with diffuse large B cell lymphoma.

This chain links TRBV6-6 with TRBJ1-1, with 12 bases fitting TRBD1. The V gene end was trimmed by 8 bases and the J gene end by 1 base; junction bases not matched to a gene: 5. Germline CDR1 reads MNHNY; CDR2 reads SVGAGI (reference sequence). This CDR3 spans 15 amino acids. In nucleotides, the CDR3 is TGTGCCAGCGGGACAGGGGGCAAAGGGAACACTGAAGCTTTCTTT. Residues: CASGTGGKGNTEAFF.